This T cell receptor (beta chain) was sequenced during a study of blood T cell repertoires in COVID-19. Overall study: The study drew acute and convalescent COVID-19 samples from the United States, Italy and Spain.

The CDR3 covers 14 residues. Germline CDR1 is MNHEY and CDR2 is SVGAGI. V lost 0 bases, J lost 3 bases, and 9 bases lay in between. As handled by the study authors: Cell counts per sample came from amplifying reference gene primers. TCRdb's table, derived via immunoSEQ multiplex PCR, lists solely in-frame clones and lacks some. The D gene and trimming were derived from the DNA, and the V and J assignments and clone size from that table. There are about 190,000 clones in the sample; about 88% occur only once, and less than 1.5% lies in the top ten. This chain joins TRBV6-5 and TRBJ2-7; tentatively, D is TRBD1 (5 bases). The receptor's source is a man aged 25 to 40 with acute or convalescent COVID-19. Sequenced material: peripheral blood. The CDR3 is CASSYSRQGYEQYF. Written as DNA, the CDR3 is TGTGCCAGCAGTTACTCCAGGCAGGGCTACGAGCAGTACTTC.